Described below is a single TCR beta chain sequence and its context. Antigen unknown. The sample originates from a study of CD8 T cells in Susac syndrome. The germline gives CDR1 SNHLY, CDR2 FYNNEI. There are 14 residues in the CDR3. The germline V and J ends were trimmed by 8 bases and 0 bases, with 11 bases remaining between them. When the RNA was reverse transcribed, random hexamers were used with an input of about 0.45 to 1 ug. immunoSEQ multiplex PCR amplified TCR beta CDR3 across 54 Vbeta, 13 Jbeta. Via MiXCR, TCRdb re-called the immunoSEQ multiplex PCR reads, giving one row per CDR3 protein. The data contain about 77,000 distinct CDR3 sequences, 90% to 95% of them seen just once; the ten biggest clones take up approximately 0.52%. The study sequenced TCR beta in blood CD8+ and CD4+ T cells. As judged by recently defined diagnostic criteria, patients with Susac syndrome had definite or probable disease.

Regarding the study as a whole: Where Susac syndrome CD4+ T cell repertoires were concerned, no clonal expansion was evident.

V is TRBV2 and J is TRBJ1-3, with D perhaps matching TRBD1 (6 bases). The TCR originated in a human donor with Susac syndrome. Source material: CD4+ T cells from PBMCs. This CDR3 is CASSGQISGNTIYF. In DNA form, the CDR3 reads TGTGCCAGCTCTGGACAGATCTCTGGAAACACCATATATTTT. Based on the CDR3 plus reference TRBV2 and TRBJ1-3, the full variable domain is EPEVTQTPSHQVTQMGQEVILRCVPISNHLYFYWYRQILGQKVEFLVSFYNNEISEKSEIFDDQFSVERPDGSNFTLKIRSTKLEDSAMYFCASSGQISGNTIYFGEGSWLTVV.